The next 11 T cell receptor beta chains were all read from a single sample in a study of Ad26.COV2.S vaccination and SARS-CoV-2 variants. The sample's treatment: roughly 20 received Ad26.COV2.S at low or high dose, single or two shots; about 5 received placebo; per-sample allocation not given. Sampling was performed 63 days after the first vaccine or placebo injection. TCRdb keeps only in-frame clones here, not all; method: immunoSEQ multiplex PCR. The sample holds some 320,000 clones; about 86% are singletons and the top ten take more than 1.5%. Source: peripheral blood, taken in a trial of Ad26.COV2.S vaccine versus placebo. The receptor set was obtained from a person between 18 and 65 years old who received the Ad26.COV2.S COVID-19 vaccine or a placebo.

This clone was observed once. J is TRBJ2-7 and V is TRBV5-8; D tentatively reads TRBD1 or TRBD2 (7 bases each). V dropped 2 bases and J dropped 3 bases, with 12 bases sitting between them. Germline V gives CDR1 SGHTS, CDR2 YDEGEE. The CDR3 covers 14 residues. The DNA of the CDR3 is TGTGCCAGCAGCTTTCAGGGGGGGGTCTACGAGCAGTACTTC. Its translation: CASSFQGGVYEQYF.

The chain combines TRBV6-5 with TRBJ2-5, with D unresolved. V was clipped by 2 bases and J by 2 bases, with 12 bases between them. The V gene's germline CDR1 is MNHEY and CDR2 SVGAGI. The CDR3 consists of 15 residues. CDR3 coding DNA: TGTGCCAGCAGTTACCTGGTCGCCTCTCAAGAGACCCAGTACTTC. It encodes CASSYLVASQETQYF.

The chain uses TRBV15 and TRBJ2-3; D might be TRBD2 (5 bases). CDR3 length: 15 amino acids. V dropped 3 bases and J dropped 6 bases, with 16 bases sitting between them. The germline V gene has CDR1 LNHNV and CDR2 YYDKDF (reference sequence). The CDR3 is CATSSLARLGDTQYF. CDR3 DNA: TGTGCCACCAGCAGTTTAGCGCGGTTGGGGGATACGCAGTATTTT.

The rearrangement joins TRBV4-1 to TRBJ2-1, with a possible D match to TRBD2 (7 bases). The CDR3 contains 17 residues. The germline V gene encodes CDR1 MGHRA and CDR2 YSYEKL. V was trimmed by 0 bases and J by 5 bases, leaving 17 bases between them. CDR3 in DNA: TGCGCCAGCAGCCAAGAGGGGGTCCGGGGGGCGAACAATGAGCAGTTCTTC. This gives the protein CASSQEGVRGANNEQFF.

The chain joins TRBV27 to TRBJ2-3; 12 nucleotides match TRBD2. Germline CDR1 and CDR2: MNHEY and SMNVEV (reference sequence). V was clipped by 5 bases and J by 5 bases; unmatched bases: 8. The CDR3 is made up of 16 amino acids. The DNA for the CDR3 is TGTGCCAGCAGTGTCCTAGCGGGGGGGCCTTTAGATACGCAGTATTTT. Residues: CASSVLAGGPLDTQYF.

The V call is TRBV18, the J call TRBJ1-2; D gene uncertain. This CDR3 has 14 residues. Germline V gene data show CDR1 as KGHSH and CDR2 as LQKENI. Between the trimmed V and J ends, which lost 3 bases and 2 bases, there was a span of 10 bases. The DNA for the CDR3 is TGTGCCAGCTCACCTCCGTCGAGAAACTATGGCTACACCTTC. Its protein product is CASSPPSRNYGYTF. Filled out from reference TRBV18 and TRBJ1-2, the complete variable domain reads NAGVMQNPRHLVRRRGQEARLRCSPMKGHSHVYWYRQLPEEGLKFMVYLQKENIIDESGMPKERFSAEFPKEGPSILRIQQVVRGDSAAYFCASSPPSRNYGYTFGSGTRLTVV.

The CDR3 loop reads CASSQVSNYEQYF. The DNA of the CDR3 is TGTGCCAGCAGCCAAGTTAGCAACTACGAGCAGTACTTC. The chain recombines TRBV3-1 (or the pseudogene TRBV3-2) with TRBJ2-7; no clear D. CDR1 is LGHDT, CDR2 YNNKEL, per germline (reference sequence). Deletions cut 1 base from V and 3 bases from J, with 7 bases between. The CDR3 loop spans 13 amino acids.

V is TRBV30 and J is TRBJ1-1; tentative D call: TRBD1 (5 bases). Deletions cut 3 bases from V and 2 bases from J, with 28 bases between. Germline CDR1 and CDR2: GTSNPN and SVGIG (reference sequence). The CDR3 loop spans 19 amino acids. DNA for the CDR3: TGTGCCTGGAGATTAAGTTTATTCATGGGGACGGACCGCAACACTGAAGCTTTCTTT. This sequence encodes CAWRLSLFMGTDRNTEAFF.

The V call is TRBV5-4, the J call TRBJ2-5; D unresolved. Trimming removed 2 bases at V and 2 bases at J, with 1 base between. Germline loops: CDR1 SGHNT, CDR2 YYREEE (reference sequence). The CDR3 has 11 residues. CDR3 residues: CASSLQETQYF. Here the CDR3 DNA reads TGTGCCAGCAGCTTACAAGAGACCCAGTACTTC.

V and J are TRBV15 and TRBJ2-3; D unclear. In germline, CDR1 is LNHNV, CDR2 YYDKDF (reference sequence). Deletions cut 0 bases from V and 2 bases from J, with 9 bases between. The CDR3 has 15 amino acids. For the CDR3, the DNA is TGTGCCACCAGCAGAGATCGAGAAACCACAGATACGCAGTATTTT. Encoded protein: CATSRDRETTDTQYF.

The chain combines TRBV5-1 with TRBJ2-2, with 10 bases aligning to TRBD2. The CDR3 has 17 amino acids. From germline, CDR1 is SGHRS and CDR2 YFSETQ. V was clipped by 1 base and J by 6 bases; unmatched bases: 9. The CDR3 coding sequence is TGCGCCAGCAGCTTGCCCCCGCTAGCGGGGGCGGCCGGGGAGCTGTTTTTT. It codes for CASSLPPLAGAAGELFF.